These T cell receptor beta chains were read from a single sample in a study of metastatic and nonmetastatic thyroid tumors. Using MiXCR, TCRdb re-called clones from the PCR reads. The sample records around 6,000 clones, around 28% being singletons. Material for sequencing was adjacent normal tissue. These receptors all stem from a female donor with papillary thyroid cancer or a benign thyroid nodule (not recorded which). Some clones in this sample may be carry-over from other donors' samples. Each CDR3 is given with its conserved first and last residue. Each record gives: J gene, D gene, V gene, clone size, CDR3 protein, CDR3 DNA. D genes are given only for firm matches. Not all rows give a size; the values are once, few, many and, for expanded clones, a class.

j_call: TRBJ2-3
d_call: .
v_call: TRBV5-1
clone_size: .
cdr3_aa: CANSPAGLTDTQYF
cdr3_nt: TGCGCCAACAGCCCCGCGGGCTTGACAGATACGCAGTATTTT

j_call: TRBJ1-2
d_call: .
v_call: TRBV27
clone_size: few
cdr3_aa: CASSRKSLNYGYTF
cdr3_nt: TGTGCCAGCAGTCGGAAGTCACTTAACTATGGCTACACCTTC

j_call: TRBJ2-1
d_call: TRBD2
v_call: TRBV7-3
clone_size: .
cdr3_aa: CASGNGGGFDEQFF
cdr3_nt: TGTGCCAGCGGAAACGGGGGGGGCTTCGATGAGCAGTTCTTC

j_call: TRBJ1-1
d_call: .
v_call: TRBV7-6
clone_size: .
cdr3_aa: CASRRDTYPNTEAFF
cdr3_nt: TGTGCCAGCAGACGGGACACCTACCCGAACACTGAAGCTTTCTTT

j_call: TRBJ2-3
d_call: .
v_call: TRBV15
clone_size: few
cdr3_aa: CATSREADTQYF
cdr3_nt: TGTGCCACCAGCAGAGAGGCAGATACGCAGTATTTT

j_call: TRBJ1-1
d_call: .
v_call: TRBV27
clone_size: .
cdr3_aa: CASSVGGYTEAFF
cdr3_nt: TGTGCCAGCAGTGTAGGAGGGTACACTGAAGCTTTCTTT

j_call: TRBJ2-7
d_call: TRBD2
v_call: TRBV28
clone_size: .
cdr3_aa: CASSWTSGSEQYF
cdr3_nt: TGTGCCAGCAGTTGGACTAGCGGGAGCGAGCAGTACTTC

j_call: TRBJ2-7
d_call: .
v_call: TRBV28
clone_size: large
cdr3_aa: CASSPLYPSSYEQYF
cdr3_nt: TGTGCCAGCAGTCCCCTCTACCCGAGCTCCTACGAGCAGTACTTC

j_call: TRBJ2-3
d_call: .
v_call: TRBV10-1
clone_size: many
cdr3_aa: CASSESAEADTQYF
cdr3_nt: TGCGCCAGCAGTGAGTCGGCCGAGGCGGATACGCAGTATTTT

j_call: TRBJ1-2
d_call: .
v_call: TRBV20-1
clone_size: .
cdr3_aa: CSATHYQGGFVSGYTF
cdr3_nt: TGCAGTGCTACCCACTATCAGGGCGGTTTCGTGAGTGGCTACACCTTC

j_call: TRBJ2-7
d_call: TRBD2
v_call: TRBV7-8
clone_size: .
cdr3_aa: CASSPRTSGGIYEQYF
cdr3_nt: TGTGCCAGCAGCCCTCGGACTAGCGGAGGTATCTACGAGCAGTACTTC

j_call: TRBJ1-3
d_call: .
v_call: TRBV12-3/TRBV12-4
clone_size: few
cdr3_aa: CASSWDADSGNTIYF
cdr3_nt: TGTGCCAGCAGTTGGGACGCCGACTCTGGAAACACCATATATTTT

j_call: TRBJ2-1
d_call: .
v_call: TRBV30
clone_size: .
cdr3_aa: CAWSPGAVNEQFF
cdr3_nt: TGTGCCTGGTCCCCAGGGGCAGTGAATGAGCAGTTCTTC

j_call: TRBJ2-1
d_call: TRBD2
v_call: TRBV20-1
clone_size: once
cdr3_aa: CSAMGVAGPTYNEQFF
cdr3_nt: TGCAGTGCTATGGGGGTAGCGGGACCGACCTACAATGAGCAGTTCTTC

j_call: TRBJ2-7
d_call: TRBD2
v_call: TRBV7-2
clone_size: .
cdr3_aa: CSSRRGTSTFELYF
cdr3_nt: TGTTCCAGCAGGCGAGGGACTAGTACCTTCGAGCTGTACTTC

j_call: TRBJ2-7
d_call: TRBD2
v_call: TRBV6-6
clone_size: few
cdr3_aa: CASSYTSGTSISYYEQYF
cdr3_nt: TGTGCCAGCAGTTACACTAGCGGGACGTCCATCAGCTATTACGAGCAGTACTTC

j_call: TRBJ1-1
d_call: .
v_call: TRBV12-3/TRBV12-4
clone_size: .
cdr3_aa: CASTKSGLGDTDAFF
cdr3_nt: TGTGCCAGCACTAAGTCTGGGTTGGGGGACACTGACGCTTTCTTT

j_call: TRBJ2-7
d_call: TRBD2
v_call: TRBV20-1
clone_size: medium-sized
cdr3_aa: CSARGLQTRTSGSLVVDEQYF
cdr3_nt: TGCAGTGCTAGAGGTTTACAAACTAGGACTAGCGGGAGCCTCGTCGTCGACGAGCAGTACTTC

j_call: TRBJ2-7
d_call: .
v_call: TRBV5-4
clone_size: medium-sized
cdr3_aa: CASSFASSSSYEQYF
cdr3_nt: TGTGCCAGCAGCTTTGCTAGTAGTAGCTCCTACGAGCAGTACTTC

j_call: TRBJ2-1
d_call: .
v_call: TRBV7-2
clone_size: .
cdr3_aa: CASSAFLAFNEQFF
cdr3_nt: TGTGCCAGCAGCGCATTTCTAGCGTTCAATGAGCAGTTCTTC

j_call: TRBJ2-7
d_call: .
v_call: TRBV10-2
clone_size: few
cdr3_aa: CASRPQGLGVYEQYF
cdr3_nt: TGCGCCAGCAGGCCTCAGGGCTTAGGGGTCTACGAGCAGTACTTC

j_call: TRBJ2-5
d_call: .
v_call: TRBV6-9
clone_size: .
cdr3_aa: CASSYGETQYF
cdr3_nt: TGTGCCAGCAGTTACGGGGAGACCCAGTACTTC

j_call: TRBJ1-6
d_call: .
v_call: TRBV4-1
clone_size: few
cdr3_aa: CASSQGNCGLHF
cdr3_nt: TGCGCCAGCAGCCAGGGTAATTGTGGGCTCCACTTT

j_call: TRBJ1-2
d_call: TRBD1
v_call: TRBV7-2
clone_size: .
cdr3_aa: CASSLSVGQGGGYTF
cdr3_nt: TGTGCCAGCAGCTTATCTGTCGGGCAGGGGGGTGGCTACACCTTC

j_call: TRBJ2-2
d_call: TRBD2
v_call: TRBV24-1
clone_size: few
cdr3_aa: CATSDTSGRAGELFF
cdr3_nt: TGTGCCACCAGTGATACTAGCGGGAGGGCCGGGGAGCTGTTTTTT

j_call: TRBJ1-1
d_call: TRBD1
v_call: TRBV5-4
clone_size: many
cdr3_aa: CASSPGGGQGVAEAFF
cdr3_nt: TGTGCCAGCAGCCCAGGGGGGGGACAGGGTGTCGCTGAAGCTTTCTTT

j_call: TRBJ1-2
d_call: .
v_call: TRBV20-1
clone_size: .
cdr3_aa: CSAGTSGMGGYTF
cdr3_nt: TGCAGTGCTGGAACATCAGGGATGGGTGGCTACACCTTC

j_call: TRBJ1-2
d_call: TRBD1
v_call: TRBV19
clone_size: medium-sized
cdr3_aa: CASSRQGNYGYTF
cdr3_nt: TGTGCCAGTAGTCGACAGGGGAACTATGGCTACACCTTC

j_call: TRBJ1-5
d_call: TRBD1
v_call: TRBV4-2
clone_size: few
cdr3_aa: CASSEDRQGPNQPQHF
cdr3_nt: TGTGCCAGCAGCGAGGATCGACAGGGCCCCAATCAGCCCCAGCATTTT

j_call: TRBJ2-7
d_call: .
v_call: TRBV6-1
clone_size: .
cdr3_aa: CASMEANEQYF
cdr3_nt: TGTGCCAGCATGGAGGCCAACGAGCAGTACTTC

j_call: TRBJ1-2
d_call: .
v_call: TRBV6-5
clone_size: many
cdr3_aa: CASSYTSQGGVDGYTF
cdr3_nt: TGTGCCAGCAGTTACACCTCACAGGGAGGGGTGGATGGCTACACCTTC

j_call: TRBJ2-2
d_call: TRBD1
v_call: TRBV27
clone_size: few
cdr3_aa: CASSLLSPGTGDTGELFF
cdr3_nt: TGTGCCAGCAGTTTGTTGTCGCCCGGGACAGGGGACACCGGGGAGCTGTTTTTT

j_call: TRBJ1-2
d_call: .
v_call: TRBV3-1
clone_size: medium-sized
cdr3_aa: CASRMGSTYGYTF
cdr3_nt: TGTGCCAGCAGAATGGGGTCAACCTATGGCTACACCTTC

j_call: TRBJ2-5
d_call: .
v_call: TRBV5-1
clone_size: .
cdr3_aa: CASSFLAVQETQYF
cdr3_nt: TGCGCCAGCAGCTTTTTAGCGGTCCAAGAGACCCAGTACTTC

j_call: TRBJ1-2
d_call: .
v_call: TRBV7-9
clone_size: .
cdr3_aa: CASSFARGGDGYTF
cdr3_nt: TGTGCCAGCAGCTTTGCCAGGGGAGGGGATGGCTACACCTTC

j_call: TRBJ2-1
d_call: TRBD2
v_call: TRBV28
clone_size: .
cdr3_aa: CASTPTSVRGNEQFF
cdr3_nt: TGTGCCAGCACCCCAACTAGCGTAAGGGGCAATGAGCAGTTCTTC

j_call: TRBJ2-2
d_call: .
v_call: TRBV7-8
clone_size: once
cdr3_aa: CASRSRGTGELFF
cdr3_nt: TGTGCCAGCCGGTCCCGGGGCACCGGGGAGCTGTTTTTT

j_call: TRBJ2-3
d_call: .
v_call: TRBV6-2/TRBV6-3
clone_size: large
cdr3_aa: CASSYPGRDYTQYF
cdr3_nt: TGTGCCAGCAGTTATCCCGGGAGAGACTATACGCAGTATTTT

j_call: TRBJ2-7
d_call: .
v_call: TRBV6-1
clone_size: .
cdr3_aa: CASREGGGTSYEQYF
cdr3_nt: TGTGCCAGCAGGGAAGGTGGCGGGACCTCCTACGAGCAGTACTTC

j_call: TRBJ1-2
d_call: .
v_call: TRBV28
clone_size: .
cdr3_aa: CASIPLTSYGYTF
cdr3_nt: TGTGCCAGCATCCCCTTAACATCTTATGGCTACACCTTC

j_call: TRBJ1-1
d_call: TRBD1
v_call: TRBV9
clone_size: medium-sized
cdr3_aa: CASSPMTGRDTEAFF
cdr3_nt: TGTGCCAGCAGCCCAATGACAGGGAGGGACACTGAAGCTTTCTTT

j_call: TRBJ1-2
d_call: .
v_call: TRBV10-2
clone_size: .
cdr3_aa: CASSDQGHGYTF
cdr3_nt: TGCGCCAGCAGTGATCAGGGTCATGGCTACACCTTC

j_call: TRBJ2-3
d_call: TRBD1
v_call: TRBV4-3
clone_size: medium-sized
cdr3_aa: CASSQGDRGDTQYF
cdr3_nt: TGCGCCAGCAGCCAAGGAGACAGGGGAGATACGCAGTATTTT

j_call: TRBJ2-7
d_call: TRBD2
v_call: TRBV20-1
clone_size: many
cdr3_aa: CSARGASGQTYEQYF
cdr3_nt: TGCAGTGCTAGGGGGGCTAGCGGGCAAACCTACGAGCAGTACTTC

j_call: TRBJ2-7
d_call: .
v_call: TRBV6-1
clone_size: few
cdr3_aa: CASSPLSPLYEQYF
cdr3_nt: TGTGCCAGCAGTCCTCTTAGTCCCCTCTACGAGCAGTACTTC

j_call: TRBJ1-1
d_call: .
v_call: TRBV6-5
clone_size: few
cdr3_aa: CASSSSAGGTEAFF
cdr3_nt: TGTGCCAGCAGTTCCTCGGCGGGGGGGACTGAAGCTTTCTTT

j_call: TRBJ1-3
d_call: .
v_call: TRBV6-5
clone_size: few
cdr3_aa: CASSSRLLSGNTIYF
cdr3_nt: TGTGCCAGCAGTTCCCGGTTACTCTCTGGAAACACCATATATTTT

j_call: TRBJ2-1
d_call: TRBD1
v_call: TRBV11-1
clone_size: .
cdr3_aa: CASSWGQGTGNEQFF
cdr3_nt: TGTGCCAGCAGCTGGGGACAGGGGACGGGGAATGAGCAGTTCTTC

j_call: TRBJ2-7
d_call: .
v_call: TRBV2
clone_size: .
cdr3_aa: CASSDGALVEQYF
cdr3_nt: TGTGCCAGCAGTGACGGTGCGCTTGTCGAGCAGTACTTC

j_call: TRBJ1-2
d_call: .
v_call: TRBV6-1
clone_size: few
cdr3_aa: CASSLGPVLDGYTF
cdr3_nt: TGTGCCAGCAGTCTGGGACCGGTGCTTGATGGCTACACCTTC

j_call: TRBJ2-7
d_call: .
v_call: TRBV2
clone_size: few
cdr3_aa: CASSDGRVLPGEQYF
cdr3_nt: TGTGCCAGCAGTGACGGAAGGGTCCTCCCGGGCGAGCAGTACTTC

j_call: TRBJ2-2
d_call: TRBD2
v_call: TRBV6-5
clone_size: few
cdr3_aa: CASSYFTGGSGELFF
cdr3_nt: TGTGCCAGCAGTTACTTCACCGGGGGGAGCGGGGAGCTGTTTTTT

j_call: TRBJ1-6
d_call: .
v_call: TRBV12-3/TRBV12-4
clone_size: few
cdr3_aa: CASSFDSANPYNSPLHF
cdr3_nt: TGTGCCAGCAGTTTTGATTCGGCAAACCCTTATAATTCACCCCTCCACTTT

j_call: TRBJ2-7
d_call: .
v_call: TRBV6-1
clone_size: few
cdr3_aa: CASSPWTGSYEQYF
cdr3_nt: TGTGCCAGCAGTCCCTGGACGGGGAGCTACGAGCAGTACTTC

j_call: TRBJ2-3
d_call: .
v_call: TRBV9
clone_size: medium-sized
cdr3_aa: CASSEGRDTQYF
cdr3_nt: TGTGCCAGCAGTGAGGGGAGGGATACGCAGTATTTT